These 21 T cell receptor beta chains originate from one sample sequenced in a study of CD8 T cells in ankylosing spondylitis. Findings and caveats of the study: Typical of ankylosing spondylitis blood, it appeared, was a TCR beta motif of several highly homologous variants.

TCRdb ran MiXCR on the 5' RACE reads and lists one entry per CDR3 protein. The sample has 470,000 or so distinct CDR3 sequences; roughly 25% are singletons. Which antigens these TCRs recognize remains unknown. The source material was blood, either unsorted or a sorted T cell fraction (not recorded which). The receptors were sampled from a male donor with ankylosing spondylitis.

This clonotype has a handful of counts. The rearrangement joins TRBV12-3 or TRBV12-4 to TRBJ2-1; either TRBD1 or TRBD2 may supply D (5 bases each). The V end was cut by 2 bases, the J end by 10 bases, with 12 bases between. The CDR3 consists of 13 residues. CDR3 residues: CASSLQRGGEQFF. The CDR3 DNA reads as TGTGCCAGCAGTTTACAAAGGGGCGGGGAGCAGTTCTTC.

This clonotype was seen many times. The chain combines TRBV29-1 with TRBJ2-5, with D maybe TRBD1 (5 bases). The CDR3 totals 13 residues. V shed 8 bases and J shed 5 bases, with 18 bases lying between them. The germline V gene has CDR1 SQVTM and CDR2 ANQGSEA. CDR3 sequence (DNA): TGCAGCTCCGCAGGACATTCATGGGAGACCCAGTACTTC. The encoded protein is CSSAGHSWETQYF.

V is TRBV28 and J is TRBJ1-2; D gene ambiguous. Between the trimmed V and J ends, which lost 7 bases and 3 bases, there was a span of 15 bases. CDR3 length equals 14 residues. CDR1 and CDR2 (germline): MDHEN, SYDVKM. The CDR3 reads CASIKAELDYGYTF. CDR3 coding DNA: TGTGCCAGCATTAAGGCAGAATTGGACTATGGCTACACCTTC.

The chain uses TRBV14 and TRBJ2-5, with D tentatively TRBD2 (6 bases). This CDR3 has 17 residues. CDR1 and CDR2 from the germline V gene are SGHDN and FVKESK. V was cut by 0 bases and J by 5 bases, with 19 bases left in between. CDR3 in amino acids: CASSQDWNSGNGETQYF. CDR3 DNA sequence: TGTGCCAGCAGCCAAGATTGGAATAGCGGAAACGGGGAGACCCAGTACTTC.

This clonotype was seen more than once but under ten times. The germline gene is not matched at one end of the junction; a read error may be the cause. This chain connects TRBV11-3 to TRBJ1-3; D unresolved. This CDR3 comprises 14 residues. Germline CDR1 is SGHNT and CDR2 is YENEEA. CDR3 sequence (DNA): TGTGCCAGCAGCTTCAGCAGCTCTGAAAACACCATATATTTT. This sequence encodes CASSFSSSENTIYF.

In its sample, this clonotype was seen a few times. J is TRBJ2-1 and V is TRBV5-6; the D is unclear. Trimming left V 0 bases short and J 1 base short, with 11 bases between. This CDR3 is 16 amino acids long. The germline V gene has CDR1 SGHDT and CDR2 YYEEEE. The CDR3 bases are TGTGCCAGCAGCTTGGAGGGTAGCCCTTCCTACAATGAGCAGTTCTTC. Residues: CASSLEGSPSYNEQFF.

This clonotype was recorded a few times. The chain couples TRBV6-6 to TRBJ1-6; D call uncertain. In germline, CDR1 is MNHNY, CDR2 SVGAGI (reference sequence). The CDR3 runs to 13 residues. Trimming stripped 6 bases from V and 10 bases from J, with 13 bases between. CDR3 protein: CASSHSLGSPLHF. The CDR3 DNA sequence: TGTGCCAGCAGCCACTCGCTGGGGTCACCCCTCCACTTT.

The rearrangement links TRBV20-1 to TRBJ2-7, with TRBD2 matching over 7 bases. The CDR3 is 14 residues long. Germline loops: CDR1 DFQATT, CDR2 SNEGSKA (reference sequence). V trimming: 0 bases; J trimming: 0 bases; junction bases outside the gene matches: 2. The CDR3 loop reads CSARDGRLSYEQYF. CDR3 in DNA: TGCAGTGCTAGAGACGGGAGGCTCTCCTACGAGCAGTACTTC.

The chain links TRBV6-2 or TRBV6-3 to TRBJ1-5; weak D call: TRBD1 (6 bases). The CDR3 sequence is 15 residues long. Per germline, CDR1 MNHEY and CDR2 SVGEGT. V gave up 6 bases and J gave up 5 bases, with 17 bases separating them. The CDR3 DNA reads as TGTGCCAGCAGGTCCCTGAACAGGGATCATCAGCCCCAGCATTTT. This codes for CASRSLNRDHQPQHF.

This clonotype was recorded once. V is TRBV6-1 and J is TRBJ1-5; 8 bases fit TRBD1. After removal of 6 bases from V and 5 bases from J, the junction contained 15 bases not matched to a gene. The CDR3 spans 17 residues. Germline V gene lookup returns CDR1 MNHNS and CDR2 SASEGT. The CDR3 spells CASRPGGGQGLYQPQHF. The CDR3, as DNA: TGTGCCAGCAGGCCGGGGGGTGGACAGGGTCTTTATCAGCCCCAGCATTTT.

The J gene is TRBJ1-3, the V gene TRBV15; possibly TRBD1 for D (5 bases). V was cut by 5 bases and J by 4 bases, with 18 bases left in between. The germline gives CDR1 LNHNV, CDR2 YYDKDF (reference sequence). This CDR3 is built from 16 residues. CDR3 protein: CATSSEWDLSGNTIYF. The CDR3 region has the DNA TGTGCCACCAGCTCCGAGTGGGACCTTTCCGGAAACACCATATATTTT.

V and J are TRBV10-3 and TRBJ1-1; D perhaps matches TRBD1 (5 bases). The CDR3 contains 12 residues. Per the germline V gene, CDR1 is ENHRY and CDR2 is SYGVKD. Trimming pared 8 bases from V and 11 bases from J, leaving 18 bases between. The CDR3 sequence is CAIALEGMGAFF. The CDR3 coding sequence is TGTGCCATCGCTTTAGAGGGGATGGGGGCTTTCTTT.

This chain joins TRBV20-1 and TRBJ2-5; D is unresolved. Germline V gene lookup returns CDR1 DFQATT and CDR2 SNEGSKA (reference sequence). The CDR3 runs 15 residues. The ends were cut back, 5 bases at V and 7 bases at J, with 23 bases in the middle. Here the CDR3 DNA reads TGCAGTGCTCGCCCATGGGGTAACCTTCTCCGGACCCAGTACTTC. Translation: CSARPWGNLLRTQYF.

In this sample, this clonotype turned up many times. The CDR3 nucleotides are TGTGCCAGCAGCGTATCCTCCGGGGTCGAGACCCAGTACTTC. Protein: CASSVSSGVETQYF. The V gene is TRBV9, the J gene TRBJ2-5; a weak D match, TRBD2 (5 bases). Germline assignment: CDR1 SGDLS and CDR2 YYNGEE. Trimming stripped 1 base from V and 5 bases from J, with 12 bases between. The CDR3 spans 14 residues. Drawing the rest from reference TRBV9 and TRBJ2-5, the complete variable domain is DSGVTQTPKHLITATGQRVTLRCSPRSGDLSVYWYQQSLDQGLQFLIQYYNGEERAKGNILERFSAQQFPDLHSELNLSSLELGDSALYFCASSVSSGVETQYFGPGTRLLVL.

The chain joins TRBV5-1 to TRBJ2-1; D assignment may be TRBD1 or TRBD2 (5 bases each). The CDR3 contains 14 residues. CDR1 and CDR2 from the germline V gene are SGHRS and YFSETQ. V lost 4 bases and J 5 bases, leaving 13 bases between the germline ends. Here the CDR3 reads CASSPGPPDNEQFF. In nucleotides, the CDR3 is TGCGCCAGCAGCCCGGGACCCCCCGACAATGAGCAGTTCTTC.

In this sample, this clonotype turned up many times. The V gene is TRBV7-2, the J gene TRBJ1-4; 8 bases map to TRBD1. CDR1 SGHTA and CDR2 FQGNSA come from the germline V gene. Trimming at V came to 2 bases and at J to 3 bases, leaving 2 bases not matched to a gene. This CDR3 comprises 15 residues. CDR3 sequence (DNA): TGTGCCAGCAGCTTAAACAGGGGGTCTAATGAAAAACTGTTTTTT. Encoded protein: CASSLNRGSNEKLFF. The full variable domain, with the rest looked up from reference TRBV7-2 and TRBJ1-4, is GAGVSQSPSNKVTEKGKDVELRCDPISGHTALYWYRQSLGQGLEFLIYFQGNSAPDKSGLPSDRFSAERTGGSVSTLTIQRTQQEDSAVYLCASSLNRGSNEKLFFGSGTQLSVL.

The chain has TRBV20-1 and TRBJ1-1; D is undetermined. Trimming removed 6 bases at V and 1 base at J, with 15 bases between. The CDR3 has 14 amino acids. Germline V gene data show CDR1 as DFQATT and CDR2 as SNEGSKA (reference sequence). The CDR3 bases are TGCAGTGCCCCCTGGAGGGAAGGGAACACTGAAGCTTTCTTT. The encoded protein is CSAPWREGNTEAFF.

The V call is TRBV24-1, the J call TRBJ2-1; TRBD1 or TRBD2 may be the D gene (5 bases each). The length of the CDR3 is 17 residues. V lost 2 bases to trimming and J lost 0 bases, with 13 bases between them. Germline assignment: CDR1 KGHDR and CDR2 SFDVKD. Written as DNA, the CDR3 is TGTGCCACCAGTGATTATGGGGACGCGAGCTCCTACAATGAGCAGTTCTTC. Translated: CATSDYGDASSYNEQFF.

This clonotype was observed at least ten times. This chain links TRBV12-3 or TRBV12-4 with TRBJ2-1; D remains unclear. V was clipped by 7 bases and J by 5 bases, with 12 bases between them. CDR3 length equals 13 residues. Here the CDR3 reads CASKDRVDNEQFF. In DNA form, the CDR3 reads TGTGCCAGCAAAGATAGGGTGGACAATGAGCAGTTCTTC.

The rearrangement links TRBV5-6 to TRBJ2-7, with unresolved D. Germline assignment: CDR1 SGHDT and CDR2 YYEEEE. The CDR3 spans 13 residues. The V end lost 2 bases, the J end lost 6 bases, and 12 bases lay between the germline ends. This CDR3 is CASSFNPGTEQYF. DNA for the CDR3: TGTGCCAGCAGCTTCAACCCAGGTACCGAGCAGTACTTC.

The chain employs TRBV7-9 and TRBJ2-6; D not certain. CDR3 size: 17 residues. V was shortened by 7 bases and J by 0 bases, with 16 bases between the two germline ends. CDR1 SEHNR and CDR2 FQNEAQ come from the germline V gene (reference sequence). CDR3 amino acids: CASTQHVRSSGANVLTF. The CDR3 DNA reads as TGTGCCAGCACCCAGCACGTTAGAAGCTCTGGGGCCAACGTCCTGACTTTC. Based on the CDR3 plus reference TRBV7-9 and TRBJ2-6, the full variable domain is DTGVSQNPRHKITKRGQNVTFRCDPISEHNRLYWYRQTLGQGPEFLTYFQNEAQLEKSRLLSDRFSAERPKGSFSTLEIQRTEQGDSAMYLCASTQHVRSSGANVLTFGAGSRLTVL.